This is a list of T cell receptor beta chains from one sample in a study of T cell responses to AZD1222 COVID-19 vaccine. Assay: immunoSEQ multiplex PCR; the TCRdb copy retains only in-frame clones and omits some. The data show some 94,000 clones, with more than 80% seen just once and approximately 11% held by the top ten. Here the sequenced sample was peripheral blood, taken on day 0 of AZD1222 vaccination. These receptors were obtained from an adult in good health. CDR3s include the opening cysteine and the closing phenylalanine or tryptophan. The D gene is left open where the match is weak. The size entry is marked missing in some rows and otherwise reads once, few, many or a size class.

size	V	D	J	CDR3	DNA
NA	TRBV5-1	NA	TRBJ2-2	CASSPGQYTGELFF	TGCGCCAGCAGCCCGGGACAATACACCGGGGAGCTGTTTTTT
NA	TRBV30	NA	TRBJ1-2	CAWISDSYGYTF	TGTGCCTGGATCTCGGACAGCTATGGCTACACCTTC
once	TRBV27	TRBD1	TRBJ1-5	CASSEQGAVGPQHF	TGTGCCAGCAGTGAACAGGGGGCCGTGGGGCCCCAGCATTTT
NA	TRBV28	TRBD1	TRBJ1-2	CASSPEGGVGYGYTF	TGTGCCAGCAGCCCTGAAGGGGGCGTAGGCTATGGCTACACCTTC
NA	TRBV5-4	TRBD1	TRBJ2-7	CASSLVGTGYSYEQYF	TGTGCCAGCAGCTTGGTAGGGACAGGGTATTCCTACGAGCAGTACTTC
once	TRBV19	NA	TRBJ2-2	CASEWIPRTGELFF	TGTGCCAGTGAGTGGATTCCCCGCACCGGGGAGCTGTTTTTT
NA	TRBV4-3	NA	TRBJ2-1	CASSQGGSVSSYNEQFF	TGCGCCAGCAGCCAAGGGGGGAGCGTGAGCTCCTACAATGAGCAGTTCTTC
NA	TRBV29-1	NA	TRBJ2-5	CSARTVARGETQYF	TGCAGCGCCCGGACAGTCGCCCGCGGGGAGACCCAGTACTTC
NA	TRBV24-1	NA	TRBJ2-5	CATSDSGRGQETQYF	TGTGCCACCAGTGATTCGGGCAGGGGCCAAGAGACCCAGTACTTC
once	TRBV7-2	NA	TRBJ1-1	CASSSGQQNTEAFF	TGTGCCAGCAGCTCCGGACAGCAGAACACTGAAGCTTTCTTT
NA	TRBV18	TRBD2	TRBJ2-3	CASSPPAGGLPSTDTQYF	TGTGCCAGCTCACCACCCGCGGGGGGGTTACCTAGCACAGATACGCAGTATTTT
NA	TRBV11-2	TRBD1	TRBJ2-7	CASSPIGQGFDEQYF	TGTGCCAGCAGCCCGATCGGACAGGGCTTCGACGAGCAGTACTTC
NA	TRBV3-1/TRBV3-2	NA	TRBJ2-5	CASSLRGSGETQYF	TGTGCCAGCAGCCTAAGGGGGTCGGGGGAGACCCAGTACTTC
NA	TRBV25-1	NA	TRBJ1-4	CASRGDAGEKLFF	TGTGCCAGTAGGGGGGATGCGGGAGAAAAACTGTTTTTT
NA	TRBV11-3	NA	TRBJ2-1	CASSLDPPNEQFF	TGTGCCAGCAGCTTAGATCCTCCCAATGAGCAGTTCTTC
NA	TRBV9	NA	TRBJ2-7	CASSVLGEGEQYF	TGTGCCAGCAGCGTATTAGGAGAAGGGGAGCAGTACTTC
NA	TRBV3-1/TRBV3-2	NA	TRBJ2-7	CASSQDVGTYEQYF	TGTGCCAGCAGCCAAGATGTCGGCACCTACGAGCAGTACTTC
once	TRBV5-1	NA	TRBJ1-2	CASSPEAWGYTF	TGCGCCAGCAGTCCCGAGGCGTGGGGCTACACCTTC
once	TRBV7-8	NA	TRBJ2-2	CASSFSRVTGELFF	TGTGCCAGCAGCTTCTCCAGGGTCACCGGGGAGCTGTTTTTT
NA	TRBV7-6	NA	TRBJ1-6	CASSRRLQGTRSPLHF	TGTGCCAGCAGCCGCCGTTTGCAGGGGACTCGTTCACCCCTCCACTTT
once	TRBV25-1	NA	TRBJ2-3	CASRGGGADTQYF	TGTGCCAGCAGGGGAGGGGGCGCAGATACGCAGTATTTT
NA	TRBV6-6	NA	TRBJ1-5	CASNSLLVQPQHF	TGTGCCAGCAATTCCCTTCTGGTTCAGCCCCAGCATTTT
NA	TRBV5-4	NA	TRBJ1-2	CASSLNRDYGYTF	TGTGCCAGCAGCTTAAACAGGGACTATGGCTACACCTTC
few	TRBV6-2/TRBV6-3	NA	TRBJ2-6	CASSLTGSGANVLTF	TGTGCCAGCAGTTTGACAGGCTCTGGGGCCAACGTCCTGACTTTC
NA	TRBV19	NA	TRBJ1-2	CASSILTRDTHGYTF	TGTGCCAGTAGTATACTCACCCGGGACACCCATGGCTACACCTTC
NA	TRBV7-2	NA	TRBJ1-5	CASSFQYSNQPQHF	TGTGCCAGCAGTTTTCAGTATAGCAATCAGCCCCAGCATTTT
NA	TRBV19	NA	TRBJ1-1	CASTLNPAGPTEAFF	TGTGCCAGTACCCTAAACCCAGCGGGCCCCACTGAAGCTTTCTTT
NA	TRBV19	TRBD1	TRBJ2-3	CASGQGVVDTQYF	TGTGCCAGTGGACAGGGCGTTGTAGATACGCAGTATTTT
NA	TRBV28	TRBD2	TRBJ2-7	CASSKHPLAGPSYEQYF	TGTGCCAGCAGTAAACACCCCCTAGCGGGACCCTCCTACGAGCAGTACTTC
NA	TRBV9	TRBD1	TRBJ1-2	CASGGGQAYYGYTF	TGTGCCAGCGGAGGGGGACAGGCTTACTATGGCTACACCTTC
NA	TRBV12-5	TRBD2	TRBJ2-1	CASGGTSGSLLGNEQFF	TGTGCTAGTGGGGGGACTAGCGGGAGTCTCCTCGGGAATGAGCAGTTCTTC
NA	TRBV7-2	TRBD1	TRBJ1-6	CASSLGQRNSPLHF	TGTGCCAGCAGCTTGGGACAGCGAAATTCACCCCTCCACTTT
once	TRBV7-9	NA	TRBJ1-1	CASRGDRLNTEAFF	TGTGCCAGCAGGGGAGACAGGTTGAACACTGAAGCTTTCTTT
NA	TRBV16	TRBD1	TRBJ1-1	CASSQWDTGVMNTEAFF	TGTGCCAGCAGCCAGTGGGATACAGGGGTAATGAACACTGAAGCTTTCTTT
NA	TRBV7-2	NA	TRBJ2-7	CASSPRALLGAGEQYF	TGTGCCAGCAGCCCAAGGGCCCTTCTGGGGGCGGGCGAGCAGTACTTC
NA	TRBV5-6	NA	TRBJ2-3	CASSLTNTDTQYF	TGTGCCAGCAGCTTGACTAACACAGATACGCAGTATTTT
NA	TRBV12-3/TRBV12-4	TRBD1	TRBJ2-5	CASRTQGEETQYF	TGTGCCAGCAGGACTCAGGGGGAAGAGACCCAGTACTTC
NA	TRBV3-1/TRBV3-2	NA	TRBJ2-1	CASSQLEDEQFF	TGTGCCAGCAGCCAATTAGAGGATGAGCAGTTCTTC
NA	TRBV10-1	NA	TRBJ1-1	CASSERGPTEAFF	TGCGCCAGCAGTGAGAGGGGTCCCACTGAAGCTTTCTTT
NA	TRBV27	TRBD2	TRBJ2-3	CASTISGELPDTQYF	TGTGCCAGCACCATCAGCGGGGAGCTGCCCGATACGCAGTATTTT
NA	TRBV6-5	NA	TRBJ1-1	CASSYAGNTEAFF	TGTGCCAGCAGTTACGCAGGGAACACTGAAGCTTTCTTT
NA	TRBV7-2	NA	TRBJ2-1	CASSPPGVELVEQFF	TGTGCCAGCAGCCCCCCCGGGGTGGAGTTGGTTGAGCAGTTCTTC
NA	TRBV10-3	NA	TRBJ1-2	CAISEPRGGSNYGYTF	TGTGCCATCAGTGAGCCCCGGGGGGGGTCTAACTATGGCTACACCTTC
NA	TRBV29-1	NA	TRBJ1-1	CSVGGTLNTEAFF	TGCAGCGTTGGTGGGACATTGAACACTGAAGCTTTCTTT
NA	TRBV27	NA	TRBJ1-2	CARSGEPGYTF	TGTGCCAGGTCGGGGGAACCTGGCTACACCTTC
NA	TRBV14	TRBD1	TRBJ1-1	CASSLFRDSTEAFF	TGTGCCAGCAGCCTTTTCCGGGACAGCACTGAAGCTTTCTTT
NA	TRBV5-1	TRBD1	TRBJ1-3	CASSPTGGGRNTIYF	TGCGCCAGCAGCCCAACAGGGGGCGGCCGAAACACCATATATTTT
NA	TRBV9	NA	TRBJ1-3	CASSERGGFSGNTIYF	TGTGCCAGCAGCGAGCGGGGGGGATTCTCTGGAAACACCATATATTTT
NA	TRBV7-2	NA	TRBJ1-1	CASSPMTLNTEAFF	TGTGCCAGCAGCCCCATGACGTTGAACACTGAAGCTTTCTTT
NA	TRBV27	NA	TRBJ1-2	CASSLSGQPNYGYTF	TGTGCCAGCAGTTTATCCGGACAGCCTAACTATGGCTACACCTTC
NA	TRBV20-1	NA	TRBJ1-4	CSAGLGDPFF	TGCAGTGCTGGGCTCGGAGATCCGTTTTTT
once	TRBV19	NA	TRBJ2-3	CASSSRPNTQYF	TGTGCCAGTAGCTCAAGACCGAATACGCAGTATTTT
NA	TRBV18	TRBD2	TRBJ2-1	CASSPLLREVPNEQFF	TGTGCCAGCTCTCCTCTACTGCGGGAGGTTCCCAATGAGCAGTTCTTC
NA	TRBV3-1/TRBV3-2	NA	TRBJ1-2	CASSQEIGAYYGYTF	TGTGCCAGCAGCCAAGAGATCGGGGCCTACTATGGCTACACCTTC
NA	TRBV6-5	NA	TRBJ1-5	CASSYSMGTNQPQHF	TGTGCCAGCAGTTACTCGATGGGAACCAATCAGCCCCAGCATTTT
NA	TRBV18	NA	TRBJ1-1	CASSPPGGEAFF	TGTGCCAGCTCACCACCGGGTGGGGAAGCTTTCTTT
NA	TRBV20-1	NA	TRBJ1-5	CSASGGWDQPQHF	TGCAGTGCTAGTGGGGGGTGGGATCAGCCCCAGCATTTT
NA	TRBV25-1	TRBD1	TRBJ2-2	CASSDSGQGNTGELFF	TGTGCCAGCAGTGATTCTGGACAGGGGAACACCGGGGAGCTGTTTTTT
NA	TRBV5-1	NA	TRBJ1-1	CASSLAPSEAFF	TGCGCCAGCAGCTTGGCTCCCAGTGAAGCTTTCTTT
NA	TRBV5-8	NA	TRBJ1-1	CASSRQLNTEAFF	TGTGCCAGCAGCCGACAGCTGAACACTGAAGCTTTCTTT